Presented here are 19 T cell receptor beta chains from one specimen sequenced in a study of blood T cell repertoires in COVID-19. Only in-frame clones appear in the TCRdb table, and some are missing; sequencing was by immunoSEQ multiplex PCR. The sample shows about 200,000 clones, 89% of them seen only once. The sequenced sample was peripheral blood. The source is a woman aged 40 to 50 with acute or convalescent COVID-19.

The chain links TRBV24-1 to TRBJ1-4; tentative D call: TRBD1 (5 bases). The CDR3 loop spans 15 amino acids. V was shortened by 3 bases and J by 0 bases, with 7 bases between the two germline ends. Germline V lookup: CDR1 KGHDR, CDR2 SFDVKD. The CDR3 protein is CATSDGQATNEKLFF. The CDR3 DNA reads as TGTGCCACCAGTGATGGACAAGCAACTAATGAAAAACTGTTTTTT.

The chain combines TRBV13 with TRBJ2-7; possible D gene TRBD1, 6 bases. The CDR3 spans 14 residues. Germline assignment: CDR1 PRHDT and CDR2 FYEKMQ (reference sequence). V gave up 3 bases and J gave up 2 bases, with 11 bases separating them. The CDR3 loop reads CASSFTGTPYEQYV. The CDR3 region has the DNA TGTGCCAGCAGCTTTACAGGGACCCCCTACGAGCAGTACGTC.

The chain recombines TRBV4-2 with TRBJ1-4; a possible D gene is TRBD1 (6 bases). The CDR3 consists of 16 residues. The germline V and J ends were trimmed by 4 bases and 0 bases, with 12 bases remaining between them. The germline V gene encodes CDR1 LGHNA and CDR2 YNFKEQ. CDR3 sequence reads: CASSPGQLATNEKLFF. CDR3 coding DNA: TGTGCCAGCAGCCCAGGACAGCTCGCAACTAATGAAAAACTGTTTTTT.

The chain employs TRBV2 and TRBJ1-1, with 9 bases fitting TRBD1. V shed 3 bases and J 3 bases; nucleotides not matched to a gene: 5. In germline, CDR1 is SNHLY, CDR2 FYNNEI. CDR3 size: 15 residues. The CDR3 DNA is TGTGCCAGCAGTGAGCTATGGACAGGGGACACTGAAGCTTTCTTT. It encodes CASSELWTGDTEAFF.

V is TRBV29-1 and J is TRBJ1-3; 7 bases map to TRBD1. V gave up 3 bases and J gave up 3 bases; unmatched junction bases: 5. The V gene's germline CDR1 is SQVTM and CDR2 ANQGSEA. The CDR3 length is 14 residues. CDR3: CSVDDRVGGNTIYF. CDR3 sequence (DNA): TGCAGCGTTGATGACAGGGTCGGTGGAAACACCATATATTTT.

This clone was counted once. The chain is built from TRBV10-3 and TRBJ2-2; D uncertain. Looked up from germline, CDR1 is ENHRY and CDR2 is SYGVKD. The CDR3 sequence is 15 residues long. V was pared by 5 bases and J by 0 bases, with 10 bases between. The CDR3 here is CAISRSNANTGELFF. The DNA for the CDR3 is TGTGCCATCAGTCGCAGTAACGCGAACACCGGGGAGCTGTTTTTT.

The chain has TRBV9 and TRBJ1-2, with D maybe TRBD1 (6 bases). Germline lookup yields CDR1 SGDLS and CDR2 YYNGEE. The germline V and J ends were trimmed by 5 bases and 5 bases, with 19 bases remaining between them. This CDR3 is 15 amino acids long. This chain's CDR3 is CASRDSGKGVYGYTF. In DNA form, the CDR3 reads TGTGCCAGCAGAGACTCCGGGAAGGGGGTGTATGGCTACACCTTC.

The V gene is TRBV5-8, the J gene TRBJ1-3, with D possibly matching TRBD1 (6 bases). The CDR3 loop spans 14 amino acids. CDR1 and CDR2 from the germline V gene are SGHTS and YDEGEE. Trimming stripped 1 base from V and 4 bases from J, with 9 bases between. The chain's CDR3 is CASSLNRAGNTIYF. CDR3 bases: TGTGCCAGCAGCTTGAACAGGGCCGGAAACACCATATATTTT. The full variable domain, with the rest looked up from reference TRBV5-8 and TRBJ1-3, is EAGVTQSPTHLIKTRGQQATLRCSPISGHTSVYWYQQALGLGLQFLLWYDEGEERNRGNFPPRFSGRQFPNYSSELNVNALELEDSALYLCASSLNRAGNTIYFGEGSWLTVV.

The chain uses TRBV7-6 and TRBJ1-3; 8 bases line up with TRBD1. Germline CDR1 and CDR2: SGHVS and FNYEAQ. The CDR3 consists of 16 residues. V lost 5 bases, J lost 1 base, and 7 bases stayed unmatched. CDR3 region: CASSPGQGSSGNTIYF. The CDR3 DNA reads as TGTGCCAGCAGCCCTGGACAGGGTAGTTCTGGAAACACCATATATTTT.

The rearrangement joins TRBV9 to TRBJ1-1; 7 nucleotides line up with TRBD1. Germline CDR1 reads SGDLS; CDR2 reads YYNGEE. The CDR3 is made up of 16 amino acids. J lost 0 bases, V lost 4 bases, and 9 bases had no gene match. The CDR3 here is CASSPRGGWVNTEAFF. In DNA form, the CDR3 reads TGTGCCAGCAGCCCGCGAGGGGGCTGGGTGAACACTGAAGCTTTCTTT.

The CDR3 spells CASNPRGYTGELFF. The CDR3 DNA follows: TGTGCCAGCAACCCGAGGGGGTACACCGGGGAGCTGTTTTTT. The chain recombines TRBV6-6 with TRBJ2-2; tentative D call: TRBD1 (6 bases). Germline values: CDR1 MNHNY, CDR2 SVGAGI (reference sequence). Trimming removed 7 bases from V and 3 bases from J, with 12 bases in between. This CDR3 has 14 amino acids.

The chain links TRBV6-5 to TRBJ1-5; 8 positions match TRBD1. V lost 4 bases to trimming and J lost 7 bases; unmatched junction nucleotides: 9. This CDR3 is 15 amino acids long. The germline V gene encodes CDR1 MNHEY and CDR2 SVGAGI. The CDR3 DNA reads TGTGCCAGCAGTTTATATGGACAGGGACAGCAGCCCCAGCATTTT. It yields the protein CASSLYGQGQQPQHF.

The chain carries TRBV2 and TRBJ1-3; 9 bases are a match to TRBD1. V shed 6 bases, J shed 1 base, and the junction held 7 bases outside the gene matches. The CDR3 has 16 amino acids. CDR1 and CDR2 (germline): SNHLY, FYNNEI. The CDR3 loop is CASSSADRGSGNTIYF. CDR3 DNA sequence: TGTGCCAGCAGCTCCGCGGACAGGGGTTCTGGAAACACCATATATTTT.

The genes are TRBV19 and TRBJ1-5, with D possibly TRBD1 on 5 matching bases. Germline V gene lookup returns CDR1 LNHDA and CDR2 SQIVND (reference sequence). This CDR3 spans 16 amino acids. V lost 0 bases and J lost 2, with 11 bases in between. The CDR3 region is CASSIEGPGRNQPQHF. The CDR3 nucleotides read TGTGCCAGTAGTATAGAAGGGCCAGGGCGCAATCAGCCCCAGCATTTT.

This chain joins TRBV30 and TRBJ1-6; weak D call: TRBD1 (5 bases). V gave up 6 bases and J gave up 9 bases, with 18 bases separating them. Per germline, CDR1 GTSNPN and CDR2 SVGIG (reference sequence). CDR3 length: 14 residues. The CDR3: CACQLAGPGSPLHF. The CDR3 bases are TGTGCCTGCCAACTCGCGGGGCCTGGTTCACCCCTCCACTTT.

V gene TRBV7-2 combines with J gene TRBJ1-2, with 9 positions matching TRBD1. This CDR3 spans 15 amino acids. Per the germline V gene, CDR1 is SGHTA and CDR2 is FQGNSA. V lost 0 bases and J lost 2; bases outside the gene matches: 1. The chain's CDR3 is CASSLAGTGNYGYTF. CDR3 in DNA: TGTGCCAGCAGCTTAGCTGGGACAGGGAACTATGGCTACACCTTC. Supplemented by reference TRBV7-2 and TRBJ1-2, the full variable domain reads GAGVSQSPSNKVTEKGKDVELRCDPISGHTALYWYRQSLGQGLEFLIYFQGNSAPDKSGLPSDRFSAERTGGSVSTLTIQRTQQEDSAVYLCASSLAGTGNYGYTFGSGTRLTVV.

The genes are TRBV5-1 and TRBJ1-2; 9 positions agree with TRBD1. Germline V gene sequence: CDR1 SGHRS, CDR2 YFSETQ. CDR3 length equals 15 residues. J was trimmed by 6 bases and V by 4 bases; bases with no gene match: 10. The CDR3 DNA is TGCGCCAGCAGCACCGGGGACAGGGAATTGGATGGCTACACCTTC. This codes for CASSTGDRELDGYTF.

The count of this clone is one. The chain employs TRBV9 and TRBJ1-2, with unresolved D. The V end was cut by 0 bases, the J end by 0 bases, with 15 bases between. CDR1 is SGDLS, CDR2 YYNGEE, per germline. This CDR3 has 17 residues. CDR3 nucleotide sequence: TGTGCCAGCAGCGTAGACGAGGGTTTGATGTCTAACTATGGCTACACCTTC. Translated, it gives CASSVDEGLMSNYGYTF.

The J gene is TRBJ2-1, the V gene TRBV2; 8 bases map to TRBD2. Germline V CDR1 and CDR2: SNHLY, FYNNEI. The J segment lost 7 bases and the V segment lost 4 bases, leaving 12 bases of the junction unmatched. The CDR3 length is 16 residues. The CDR3 region has the DNA TGTGCCAGCAGTGGACGTTCGGGGGGGGCAATGAATGAGCAGTTCTTC. Residues: CASSGRSGGAMNEQFF. The variable domain in full, with the rest retrieved from reference TRBV2 and TRBJ2-1, is EPEVTQTPSHQVTQMGQEVILRCVPISNHLYFYWYRQILGQKVEFLVSFYNNEISEKSEIFDDQFSVERPDGSNFTLKIRSTKLEDSAMYFCASSGRSGGAMNEQFFGPGTRLTVL.